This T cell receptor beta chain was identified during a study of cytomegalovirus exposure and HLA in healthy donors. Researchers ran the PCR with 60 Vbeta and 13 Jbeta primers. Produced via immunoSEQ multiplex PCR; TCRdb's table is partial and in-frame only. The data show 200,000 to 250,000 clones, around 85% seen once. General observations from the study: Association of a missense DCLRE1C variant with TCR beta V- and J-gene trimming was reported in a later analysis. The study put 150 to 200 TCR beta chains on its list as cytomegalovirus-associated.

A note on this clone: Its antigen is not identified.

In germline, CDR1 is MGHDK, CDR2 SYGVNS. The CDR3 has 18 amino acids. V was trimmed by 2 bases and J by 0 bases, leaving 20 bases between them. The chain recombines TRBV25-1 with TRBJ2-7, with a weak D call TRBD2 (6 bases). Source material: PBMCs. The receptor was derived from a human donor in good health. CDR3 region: CASSEGIVGAEGSYEQYF. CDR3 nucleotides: TGTGCCAGCAGTGAAGGCATCGTAGGGGCGGAGGGCTCCTACGAGCAGTACTTC.